These 12 T cell receptor beta chains were sequenced from one sample in a study of OX40 agonist ivuxolimab in advanced cancers. The protocol was immunoSEQ multiplex PCR, while the TCRdb copy is restricted to in-frame clones and leaves out a portion. The table includes some 94,000 clones, roughly 90% detected once. The sequences come from CD4+ or CD8+ T cells sorted from blood, collected in a trial of the OX40 agonist ivuxolimab. Every receptor here comes from an adult with an advanced solid tumor such as melanoma, head and neck, liver or kidney cancer.

V is TRBV7-2 and J is TRBJ2-5; perhaps D is TRBD1 or TRBD2 (5 bases each). Germline lookup yields CDR1 SGHTA and CDR2 FQGNSA. The CDR3 sequence is 15 residues long. Trimming cost V 2 bases and J 3 bases, with 13 bases left between them. The CDR3 here is CASSLRREPKETQYF. CDR3 in DNA: TGTGCCAGCAGCTTACGCAGGGAGCCGAAAGAGACCCAGTACTTC.

This rearrangement joins TRBV30 to TRBJ1-5; D is unresolved. CDR3 length equals 14 residues. V gave up 4 bases and J gave up 3 bases, with 13 bases separating them. Germline CDR1 is GTSNPN and CDR2 is SVGIG (reference sequence). This CDR3 reads CAWNKRESNQPQHF. CDR3 sequence (DNA): TGTGCCTGGAATAAGAGGGAGTCCAATCAGCCCCAGCATTTT. The full variable domain, with the rest looked up from reference TRBV30 and TRBJ1-5, is SQTIHQWPATLVQPVGSPLSLECTVEGTSNPNLYWYRQAAGRGLQLLFYSVGIGQISSEVPQNLSASRPQDRQFILSSKKLLLSDSGFYLCAWNKRESNQPQHFGDGTRLSIL.

CDR3 loop: CASSDGNEQFF. The CDR3, as DNA: TGTGCCAGCAGTGACGGGAATGAGCAGTTCTTC. This chain connects TRBV6-4 to TRBJ2-1; D gene uncertain. The CDR3 loop spans 11 amino acids. The germline gives CDR1 MRHNA, CDR2 SNTAGT. V lost 2 bases, J lost 7 bases, and 3 bases lay in between.

This clone was observed a single time. The V gene is TRBV5-4, the J gene TRBJ1-4; D possibly corresponds to TRBD1 (6 bases). The CDR3 sequence is 15 residues long. V was shortened by 1 base and J by 8 bases, with 15 bases between the two germline ends. Looked up from germline, CDR1 is SGHNT and CDR2 is YYREEE (reference sequence). The CDR3 bases are TGTGCCAGCAGCTTGCGCGGGGGGCTAGGCGAAAAACTGTTTTTT. The encoded protein is CASSLRGGLGEKLFF.

This clone was recorded a few times. V and J are TRBV6-6 and TRBJ2-3; no firm D call. Trimming stripped 0 bases from V and 1 base from J, with 5 bases between. The germline gives CDR1 MNHNY, CDR2 SVGAGI (reference sequence). The CDR3 has 14 amino acids. The CDR3 DNA sequence: TGTGCCAGCAGTTACTCTGGCGGCACAGATACGCAGTATTTT. This translates into CASSYSGGTDTQYF.

This chain joins TRBV29-1 and TRBJ2-7; D may be TRBD1 (6 bases). Germline V gives CDR1 SQVTM, CDR2 ANQGSEA. The ends were cut back, 0 bases at V and 4 bases at J, with 19 bases in the middle. CDR3 size: 16 residues. Here the CDR3 DNA reads TGCAGCGTTGAAGATCATGAGAGGGTCGGACAGTACGAGCAGTACTTC. Translated: CSVEDHERVGQYEQYF.

The V and J genes are TRBV5-6 and TRBJ2-7; 8 nucleotides match TRBD1. Trimming cost V 4 bases and J 7 bases; bases outside gene matches: 4. The CDR3 runs to 12 residues. Germline V gives CDR1 SGHDT, CDR2 YYEEEE. CDR3 loop: CASSLTGEEQYF. CDR3 coding DNA: TGTGCCAGCAGCCTGACAGGGGAAGAGCAGTACTTC.

The chain carries TRBV5-6 and TRBJ2-2; 9 bases fit TRBD1. CDR3 length equals 15 residues. V lost 0 bases, J lost 7 bases, and 4 bases stayed unmatched. Germline V gene sequence: CDR1 SGHDT, CDR2 YYEEEE. The CDR3 region is CASSLGQGEGGELFF. In nucleotides, the CDR3 is TGTGCCAGCAGCTTGGGACAGGGGGAGGGCGGGGAGCTGTTTTTT.

The chain recombines TRBV14 with TRBJ1-2; 9 nucleotides match TRBD1. J gave up 4 bases and V 2 bases, and 11 bases lay outside the gene matches. Germline lookup yields CDR1 SGHDN and CDR2 FVKESK. The CDR3 covers 17 residues. CDR3 amino acids: CASSQFLGQGALYGYTF. The CDR3 nucleotides read TGTGCCAGCAGCCAATTTTTGGGACAGGGCGCGCTCTATGGCTACACCTTC.

The gene calls are TRBV5-6 and TRBJ2-7; D is ambiguous. Germline V gene data show CDR1 as SGHDT and CDR2 as YYEEEE. V lost 2 bases and J 1 base, leaving 7 bases between the germline ends. The CDR3 totals 13 residues. Written as DNA, the CDR3 is TGTGCCAGCAGCTTCGAGGATTCCTACGAGCAGTACTTC. Translation gives CASSFEDSYEQYF.

The chain couples TRBV7-9 to TRBJ1-4; no definite D call. With 2 bases removed from V and 0 bases from J, the gap between germline ends came to 7 bases. Germline V lookup: CDR1 SEHNR, CDR2 FQNEAQ (reference sequence). The length of the CDR3 is 15 residues. As DNA, the CDR3 is TGTGCCAGCAGCTTATTAGAGGCAACTAATGAAAAACTGTTTTTT. It translates to CASSLLEATNEKLFF.

This chain joins TRBV28 and TRBJ1-1; D possibly corresponds to TRBD1 (6 bases). With 3 bases removed from V and 1 base from J, the gap between germline ends came to 12 bases. CDR1 is MDHEN and CDR2 is SYDVKM in the germline V gene. The CDR3 is made up of 15 amino acids. The CDR3 nucleotides are TGTGCCAGCAGTTTGGGGGACATAAGGAACACTGAAGCTTTCTTT. Amino acid sequence: CASSLGDIRNTEAFF.